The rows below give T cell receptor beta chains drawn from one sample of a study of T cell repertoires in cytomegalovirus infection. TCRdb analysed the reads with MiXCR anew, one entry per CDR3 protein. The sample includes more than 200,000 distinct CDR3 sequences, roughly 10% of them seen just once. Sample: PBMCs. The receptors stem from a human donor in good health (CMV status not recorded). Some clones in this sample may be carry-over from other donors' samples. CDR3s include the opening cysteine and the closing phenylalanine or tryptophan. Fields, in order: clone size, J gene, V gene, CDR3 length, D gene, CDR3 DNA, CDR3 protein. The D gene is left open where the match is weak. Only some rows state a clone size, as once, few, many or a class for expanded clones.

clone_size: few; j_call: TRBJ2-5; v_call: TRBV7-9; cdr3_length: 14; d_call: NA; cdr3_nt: TGTGCCAGCCTTGAGACCCGGGGCCGGGAGACCCAGTACTTC; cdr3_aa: CASLETRGRETQYF
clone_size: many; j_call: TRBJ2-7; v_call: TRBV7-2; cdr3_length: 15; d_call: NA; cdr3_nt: TGTGCCAGCAGCTTAGAGGTGCGCCGCAGGGACGAGCAGTACTTC; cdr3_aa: CASSLEVRRRDEQYF
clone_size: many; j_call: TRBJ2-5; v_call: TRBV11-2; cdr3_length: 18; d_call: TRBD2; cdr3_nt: TGTGCCAGCAGCGCGGGGACTAGCGGGGGCCACATTCAAGAGACCCAGTACTTC; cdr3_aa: CASSAGTSGGHIQETQYF
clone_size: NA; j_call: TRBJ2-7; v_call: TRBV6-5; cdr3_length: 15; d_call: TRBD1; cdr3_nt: TGTGCCAGCAGTGCGGCCGGGACAGGATATAACGAGCAGTACTTC; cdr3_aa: CASSAAGTGYNEQYF
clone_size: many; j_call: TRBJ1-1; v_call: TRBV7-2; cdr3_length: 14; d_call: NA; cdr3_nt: TGTGCCAGCAGCTTAGGTGGCACCGCCACTGAAGCTTTCTTT; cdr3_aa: CASSLGGTATEAFF
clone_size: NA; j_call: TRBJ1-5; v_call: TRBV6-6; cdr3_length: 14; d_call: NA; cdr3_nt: TGTGCCAGCATGACGGGTTCGAGCAATCAGCCCCAGCATTTT; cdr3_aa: CASMTGSSNQPQHF
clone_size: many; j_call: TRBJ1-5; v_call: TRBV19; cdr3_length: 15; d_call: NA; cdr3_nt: TGTGCCAGTAGTATAGGCGGCAGCGCAAATCAGCCCCAGCATTTT; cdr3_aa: CASSIGGSANQPQHF
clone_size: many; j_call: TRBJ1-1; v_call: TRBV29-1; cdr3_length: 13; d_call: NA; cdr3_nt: TGCAGCGTTGAAGGGTCGGGGTACAGTGAAGCTTTCTTT; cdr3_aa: CSVEGSGYSEAFF
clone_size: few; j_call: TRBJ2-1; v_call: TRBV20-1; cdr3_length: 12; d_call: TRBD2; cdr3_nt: TGCTCCGGGACTAGCGGGCTCAATGAGCAGTTCTTC; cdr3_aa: CSGTSGLNEQFF
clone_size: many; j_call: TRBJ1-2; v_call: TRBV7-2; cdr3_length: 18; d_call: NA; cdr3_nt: TGTGCCAGCAGGGTGAATCGAGGGCTCGCAGGGACCGAATATGGCTACACCTTC; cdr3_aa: CASRVNRGLAGTEYGYTF
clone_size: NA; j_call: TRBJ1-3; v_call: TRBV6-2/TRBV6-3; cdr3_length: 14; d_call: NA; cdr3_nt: TGTGCCAGCAGGCGATTGGAGCCGGGAAACACCATATATTTT; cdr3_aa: CASRRLEPGNTIYF
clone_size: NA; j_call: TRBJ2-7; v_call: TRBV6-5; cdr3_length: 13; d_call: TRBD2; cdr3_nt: TGTGCCAGCAGGAACCTAGCGGTCTACGAGCAGTACTTC; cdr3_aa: CASRNLAVYEQYF
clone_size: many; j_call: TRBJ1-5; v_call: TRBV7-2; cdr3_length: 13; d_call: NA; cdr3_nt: TGTGCCAGCAGCACAGGGTTCGGGCAGCCCCAGCATTTT; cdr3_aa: CASSTGFGQPQHF
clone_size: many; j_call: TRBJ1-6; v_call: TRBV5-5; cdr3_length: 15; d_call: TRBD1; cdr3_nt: TGTGCCAGCAGCTATGAGGGACAGCGTAATTCACCCCTCCACTTT; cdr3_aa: CASSYEGQRNSPLHF
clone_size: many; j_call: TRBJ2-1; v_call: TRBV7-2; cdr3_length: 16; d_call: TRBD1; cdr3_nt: TGTGCCAGCGGGGGCACCGACAGGGGTCGTTACAATGAGCAGTTCTTC; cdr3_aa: CASGGTDRGRYNEQFF
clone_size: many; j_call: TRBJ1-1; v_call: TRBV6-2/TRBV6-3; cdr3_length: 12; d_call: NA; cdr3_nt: TGTGCCAGCAGTTACAAGGCGCTGGGGGCTTTCTTT; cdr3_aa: CASSYKALGAFF
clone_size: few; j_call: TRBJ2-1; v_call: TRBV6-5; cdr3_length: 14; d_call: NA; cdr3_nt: TGTGCCATCCAGAGGGGGGGGGCCATCAATGAGCAGTTCTTC; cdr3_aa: CAIQRGGAINEQFF
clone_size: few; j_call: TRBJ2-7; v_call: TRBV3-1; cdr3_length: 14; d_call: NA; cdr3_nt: TGTGCCAGCAGCCAAGATCGTAGACCTTACGAGCAGTACTTC; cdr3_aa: CASSQDRRPYEQYF
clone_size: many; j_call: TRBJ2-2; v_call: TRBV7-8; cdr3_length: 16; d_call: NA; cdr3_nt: TGTGCCAGCAGCTTAGCGCTGCAAAAGGGAACCGGGGAGCTGTTTTTT; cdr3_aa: CASSLALQKGTGELFF